The next 28 T cell receptor beta chains were all read from a single sample in a study of Ad26.COV2.S vaccination and SARS-CoV-2 variants. Treatment given: around 19 received Ad26.COV2.S at low or high dose, single or two shots; a few received placebo; per-sample allocation not given. Sample collection was performed on day 63 after the first vaccine or placebo injection. TCRdb keeps only in-frame clones here, not all; method: immunoSEQ multiplex PCR. The sample gives roughly 460,000 clones, 89% of which show up once; roughly 1.7% is in the top ten. The source material was peripheral blood, sampled in a trial of Ad26.COV2.S vaccine versus placebo. The origin of the receptors is a person aged 18 to 59 who received the Ad26.COV2.S COVID-19 vaccine or a placebo.

The rearrangement links TRBV6-5 to TRBJ1-5; 7 bases align to TRBD1. J was trimmed by 4 bases and V by 6 bases; bases with no gene match: 6. Germline V gene data show CDR1 as MNHEY and CDR2 as SVGAGI. This CDR3 has 14 amino acids. The CDR3 bases are TGTGCCAGCAGCTCCGACAGGGAGAATCAGCCCCAGCATTTT. Its protein is CASSSDRENQPQHF.

The gene calls are TRBV11-2 and TRBJ1-2; perhaps TRBD1 as D (5 bases). This CDR3 spans 16 amino acids. The V end was cut by 3 bases, the J end by 0 bases, with 14 bases between. Germline values: CDR1 SGHAT, CDR2 FQNNGV. DNA of the CDR3: TGTGCCAGCAGCTTGGCCACAGGACCCGCTAACTATGGCTACACCTTC. It yields the protein CASSLATGPANYGYTF.

In nucleotides, the CDR3 is TGCGCCAGCAGCCAAGGACCCCTTAGCAATCAGCCCCAGCATTTT. Encoded protein: CASSQGPLSNQPQHF. The V call is TRBV4-1, the J call TRBJ1-5; D is uncertain. The V and J ends lost 1 base and 0 bases respectively, with 7 bases between them. CDR1 and CDR2 from the germline V gene are MGHRA and YSYEKL. There are 15 residues in the CDR3.

The gene calls are TRBV24-1 and TRBJ2-1, with TRBD2 as a possible D gene (6 bases). Trimming left V 9 bases short and J 8 bases short, with 19 bases between. CDR3 length: 14 residues. The germline V gene has CDR1 KGHDR and CDR2 SFDVKD. CDR3 nucleotide sequence: TGTGCCACCGCCGCGGGGCGAGTTGGGGATGAGCAGTTCTTC. The encoded protein is CATAAGRVGDEQFF.

Only a few counts were recorded for this clone. This chain connects TRBV7-6 to TRBJ1-5; D is ambiguous. This CDR3 contains 15 residues. With 4 bases removed from V and 4 bases from J, the gap between germline ends came to 14 bases. Germline V gene sequence: CDR1 SGHVS, CDR2 FNYEAQ. CDR3 sequence reads: CASSSFSGLNQPQHF. The DNA for the CDR3 is TGTGCCAGCAGCTCCTTCTCGGGTCTTAATCAGCCCCAGCATTTT.

The sample holds one count of this clone. V and J are TRBV30 and TRBJ2-2; 8 bases match TRBD2. This CDR3 comprises 16 residues. Germline CDR1 is GTSNPN and CDR2 is SVGIG (reference sequence). With V trimmed by 1 base and J by 0 bases, 4 bases remained unmatched. CDR3 DNA: TGTGCCTGGAGTGGGACTAGCTCCGCGAACACCGGGGAGCTGTTTTTT. It specifies CAWSGTSSANTGELFF.

This chain's CDR3 is CASSPYGSTDTQYF. The CDR3 bases are TGTGCCAGCAGTCCCTATGGGAGCACAGATACGCAGTATTTT. The rearrangement joins TRBV7-9 to TRBJ2-3; D not resolved. CDR1 is SEHNR and CDR2 is FQNEAQ in the germline V gene (reference sequence). This CDR3 spans 14 amino acids. Trimming left V 6 bases short and J 0 bases short, with 10 bases between. The full variable domain, with the rest looked up from reference TRBV7-9 and TRBJ2-3, is DTGVSQNPRHKITKRGQNVTFRCDPISEHNRLYWYRQTLGQGPEFLTYFQNEAQLEKSRLLSDRFSAERPKGSFSTLEIQRTEQGDSAMYLCASSPYGSTDTQYFGPGTRLTVL.

A single count supports this clone. The chain joins TRBV27 to TRBJ2-4; tentative D call: TRBD2 (7 bases). This CDR3 spans 16 amino acids. Germline values: CDR1 MNHEY, CDR2 SMNVEV (reference sequence). Trimming took off 7 bases at V and 2 bases at J, with 18 bases between the two ends. CDR3 amino acids: CASTARGLPTKNIQYF. For the CDR3, the DNA is TGTGCCAGCACGGCGCGGGGGCTCCCGACCAAAAACATTCAGTACTTC.

This clone was seen once. The V call is TRBV5-5, the J call TRBJ1-4; TRBD1 might be the D (5 bases). CDR1 and CDR2 from the germline V gene are SGHKS and YYEKEE (reference sequence). The CDR3 covers 15 residues. The ends were cut back, 3 bases at V and 0 bases at J, with 9 bases in the middle. CDR3 nucleotides: TGTGCCAGCAGCTCCCGGGGGGCAACTAATGAAAAACTGTTTTTT. Translation: CASSSRGATNEKLFF.

The chain joins TRBV6-1 to TRBJ2-7, with 7 nucleotides matching TRBD1. Germline trimming cut 5 bases from V and 3 bases from J; bases unmatched to any gene: 7. The CDR3 is made up of 14 amino acids. Germline V gives CDR1 MNHNS, CDR2 SASEGT. The DNA of the CDR3 is TGTGCCAGCAGTCGTAGACAGGGTAACTACGAGCAGTACTTC. Protein product: CASSRRQGNYEQYF.

V and J are TRBV4-1 and TRBJ1-5; TRBD1 is a possible D gene (5 bases). CDR3 length: 17 residues. Germline lookup yields CDR1 MGHRA and CDR2 YSYEKL. V was pared by 1 base and J by 7 bases, with 20 bases between. CDR3 sequence (DNA): TGCGCCAGCAGCCAAGTCGGTTACGTCTTGGGGGACCAGCCCCAGCATTTT. Translated, it gives CASSQVGYVLGDQPQHF.

The V and J genes are TRBV6-5 and TRBJ2-1; D gene uncertain. The germline V gene has CDR1 MNHEY and CDR2 SVGAGI. CDR3 size: 14 residues. Trimming pared 8 bases from V and 0 bases from J, leaving 11 bases between. CDR3 in DNA: TGTGCCAGCTCCTTTGGTTACTCCTACAATGAGCAGTTCTTC. Amino acid sequence: CASSFGYSYNEQFF.

The chain uses TRBV19 and TRBJ2-3, with TRBD2 matching over 7 bases. The CDR3 runs to 12 residues. The germline V gene has CDR1 LNHDA and CDR2 SQIVND (reference sequence). Losses at the gene ends were 10 bases for V and 2 bases for J; bases not matched to a gene: 3. The CDR3 DNA reads as TGTGCCACTAGCGGACCCACAGATACGCAGTATTTT. It codes for CATSGPTDTQYF.

This clone has a handful of counts. The CDR3 loop reads CASTTSVSNTEAFF. In DNA, the CDR3 is TGTGCCAGCACCACCTCGGTCTCCAACACTGAAGCTTTCTTT. This chain links TRBV3-1 (or the pseudogene TRBV3-2) with TRBJ1-1; D call uncertain. Germline V gene sequence: CDR1 LGHDT, CDR2 YNNKEL (reference sequence). The CDR3 is 14 amino acids. Trimming took 7 bases from V and 2 from J, leaving 14 bases between them.

This clone has only one observation. The chain links TRBV7-9 to TRBJ1-1; weak D call: TRBD1 (5 bases). The CDR3 loop spans 15 amino acids. Germline CDR1 is SEHNR and CDR2 is FQNEAQ (reference sequence). The V gene lost 4 bases and the J gene lost 1 base, with 13 bases spanning the gap. The CDR3 coding sequence is TGTGCCAGCAGCTCCCTAGAGGGGCGGAACACTGAAGCTTTCTTT. Protein sequence: CASSSLEGRNTEAFF.

This clone was picked up one time. J is TRBJ2-4 and V is TRBV15; possibly TRBD2 for D (6 bases). Trimming removed 5 bases at V and 7 bases at J, with 18 bases between. CDR1 LNHNV and CDR2 YYDKDF come from the germline V gene (reference sequence). The CDR3 has 15 amino acids. The CDR3 DNA follows: TGTGCCACCAGCGGGGGGACTGTGCCCGGGAACATTCAGTACTTC. This codes for CATSGGTVPGNIQYF.

The rearrangement uses TRBV3-1 (or the pseudogene TRBV3-2) and TRBJ1-6, with no clear D. The germline V and J ends were trimmed by 6 bases and 2 bases, with 14 bases remaining between them. Germline V gives CDR1 LGHDT, CDR2 YNNKEL (reference sequence). The CDR3 has 16 residues. The DNA of the CDR3 is TGTGCCAGCAGTGTGCACGGAGGAACCTATAATTCACCCCTCCACTTT. This encodes CASSVHGGTYNSPLHF.

J is TRBJ2-3 and V is TRBV11-2, with TRBD2 matching 9 bases. Germline trimming cut 5 bases from V and 2 bases from J; bases unmatched to any gene: 5. Looked up from germline, CDR1 is SGHAT and CDR2 is FQNNGV. The length of the CDR3 is 15 residues. In DNA, the CDR3 is TGTGCCAGCAGCCCAAGACTAGCGGCCACAGATACGCAGTATTTT. This sequence encodes CASSPRLAATDTQYF.

The CDR3 reads CASSLFYSESTDTQYF. The CDR3 DNA sequence: TGTGCCAGCAGCTTATTTTATAGCGAGAGCACAGATACGCAGTATTTT. The rearrangement links TRBV7-8 to TRBJ2-3, with TRBD2 as a possible D gene (5 bases). V was shortened by 2 bases and J by 0 bases, with 12 bases between the two germline ends. The germline V gene has CDR1 SGHVS and CDR2 FQNEAQ. CDR3 length equals 16 residues. Complete variable domain (other parts from reference TRBV7-8 and TRBJ2-3): GAGVSQSPRYKVAKRGQDVALRCDPISGHVSLFWYQQALGQGPEFLTYFQNEAQLDKSGLPSDRFFAERPEGSVSTLKIQRTQQEDSAVYLCASSLFYSESTDTQYFGPGTRLTVL.

This clone was observed once. The CDR3 DNA sequence: TGTGCCAGCAGAGGGACGGGGTGGGGACAGTTCTTC. This gives the protein CASRGTGWGQFF. V usage is TRBV27 and J usage is TRBJ2-1; D is tentatively TRBD1 or TRBD2 (5 bases each). Germline CDR1 MNHEY, CDR2 SMNVEV (reference sequence). The germline V and J ends were trimmed by 6 bases and 13 bases, with 16 bases remaining between them. This CDR3 spans 12 amino acids.

This chain joins TRBV4-1 and TRBJ2-1, with a tentative D call TRBD1 (6 bases). The CDR3 extends over 17 amino acids. Trimming removed 2 bases from V and 0 bases from J, with 14 bases in between. The germline V gene encodes CDR1 MGHRA and CDR2 YSYEKL. The CDR3 coding sequence is TGCGCCAGCAGCCAATACAGGGCTTCAAGCTCCTACAATGAGCAGTTCTTC. Amino acids: CASSQYRASSSYNEQFF.

V gene TRBV2 combines with J gene TRBJ1-1, with D possibly matching TRBD1 (6 bases). The V and J ends lost 6 bases and 5 bases respectively, with 22 bases between them. Germline lookup yields CDR1 SNHLY and CDR2 FYNNEI. This CDR3 spans 16 amino acids. CDR3 sequence reads: CASSDIAGASGTEAFF. CDR3 nucleotides: TGTGCCAGCAGCGATATCGCAGGGGCATCGGGGACTGAAGCTTTCTTT.

The genes are TRBV19 and TRBJ2-7, with D perhaps TRBD2 (6 bases). This CDR3 has 16 amino acids. In germline, CDR1 is LNHDA, CDR2 SQIVND (reference sequence). V was trimmed by 4 bases and J by 4 bases, leaving 20 bases between them. The DNA for the CDR3 is TGTGCCAGTAGTACCAAAGGAGGGAACACACTTTACGAGCAGTACTTC. Translation gives CASSTKGGNTLYEQYF.

This rearrangement joins TRBV6-6 to TRBJ1-1; no clear D. The germline V gene has CDR1 MNHNY and CDR2 SVGAGI (reference sequence). V was clipped by 8 bases and J by 1 base, with 20 bases between them. The CDR3 extends over 16 amino acids. Written as DNA, the CDR3 is TGTGCCAGCGCAGGACTCAACTTTTCCCCGAACACTGAAGCTTTCTTT. Translation gives CASAGLNFSPNTEAFF.

This clone was observed once. This sequence joins TRBV10-2 and TRBJ1-1; D unresolved. Trimming removed 7 bases at V and 8 bases at J, with 14 bases between. This CDR3 spans 12 amino acids. Germline assignment: CDR1 WSHSY and CDR2 SAAADI. For the CDR3, the DNA is TGCGCCAGCAAGAGTATGGGAAGCGAAGCTTTCTTT. Its protein product is CASKSMGSEAFF.

The V and J genes are TRBV6-5 and TRBJ2-7, with 8 bases matching TRBD2. CDR3 length: 14 residues. V shed 6 bases, J shed 4 bases, and the junction held 8 bases outside the gene matches. CDR1 and CDR2 (germline): MNHEY, SVGAGI. The CDR3 spells CASRSGTREYEQYF. CDR3 DNA: TGTGCCAGCAGATCCGGGACTAGAGAATACGAGCAGTACTTC.

The chain carries TRBV7-9 and TRBJ1-1; D call uncertain. The ends were cut back, 6 bases at V and 1 base at J, with 9 bases in the middle. Per germline, CDR1 SEHNR and CDR2 FQNEAQ (reference sequence). CDR3 length: 13 residues. The CDR3 loop reads CASSTYSNTEAFF. The DNA for the CDR3 is TGTGCCAGCAGTACGTATTCGAACACTGAAGCTTTCTTT.

The V and J genes are TRBV29-1 and TRBJ1-1, with 9 positions matching TRBD1. Germline V CDR1 and CDR2: SQVTM, ANQGSEA. This CDR3 is 14 amino acids long. The J segment lost 2 bases and the V segment lost 7 bases, leaving 8 bases of the junction unmatched. The CDR3 here is CSASRTGANTEAFF. In DNA form, the CDR3 reads TGCAGCGCGTCCAGGACAGGGGCAAACACTGAAGCTTTCTTT.